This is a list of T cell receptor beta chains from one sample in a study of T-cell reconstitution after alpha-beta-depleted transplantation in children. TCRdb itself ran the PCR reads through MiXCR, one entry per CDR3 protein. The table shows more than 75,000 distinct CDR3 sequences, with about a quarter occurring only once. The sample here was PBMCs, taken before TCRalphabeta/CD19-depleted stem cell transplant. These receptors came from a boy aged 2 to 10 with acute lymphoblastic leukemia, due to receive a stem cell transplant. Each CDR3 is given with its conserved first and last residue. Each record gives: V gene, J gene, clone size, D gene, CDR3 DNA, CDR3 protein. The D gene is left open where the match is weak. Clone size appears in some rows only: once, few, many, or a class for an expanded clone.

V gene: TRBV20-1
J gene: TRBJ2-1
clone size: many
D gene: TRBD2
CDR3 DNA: TGCAGTGCTCCCGGGGGTCTAGCGGGGTACAATGAGCAGTTCTTC
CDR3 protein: CSAPGGLAGYNEQFF

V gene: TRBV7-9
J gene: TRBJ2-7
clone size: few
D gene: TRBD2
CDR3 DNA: TGTGCCAGCAGCACGGGACTAGCGGAGGCTAACGAGCAGTACTTC
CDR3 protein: CASSTGLAEANEQYF

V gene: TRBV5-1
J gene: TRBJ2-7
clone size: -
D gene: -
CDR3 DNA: TGCGCCAGCAGACAGGGTCACGAGCAGTACTTC
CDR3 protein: CASRQGHEQYF

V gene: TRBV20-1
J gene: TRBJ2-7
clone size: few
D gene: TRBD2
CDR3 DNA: TGCAGTGCTAGCGTCATCGGGAGGGCTATCGAGCAGTACTTC
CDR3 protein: CSASVIGRAIEQYF

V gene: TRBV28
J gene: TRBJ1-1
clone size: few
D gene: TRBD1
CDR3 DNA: TGTGCCAGCAGCATCCCCTTAGGGGGCGGGAACACTGAAGCTTTCTTT
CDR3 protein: CASSIPLGGGNTEAFF

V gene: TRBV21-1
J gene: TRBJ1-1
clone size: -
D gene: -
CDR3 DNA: TGTGCCAGCAGCTCTCCGGGGAGGGAGGACACTGAAGCTTTCTTT
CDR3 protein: CASSSPGREDTEAFF

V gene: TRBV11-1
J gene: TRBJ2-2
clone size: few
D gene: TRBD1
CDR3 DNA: TGTGCCAGCAGCTTGATCCGTGGATGGGGACAGGGGCACTCCACCGGGGAGCTGTTTTTT
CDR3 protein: CASSLIRGWGQGHSTGELFF

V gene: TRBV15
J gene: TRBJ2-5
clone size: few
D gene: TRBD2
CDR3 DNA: TGTGCCACCAGCAGAGATGTGGAATGGGGGACTAGCGGGAGGGTCCAAGAGACCCAGTACTTC
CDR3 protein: CATSRDVEWGTSGRVQETQYF

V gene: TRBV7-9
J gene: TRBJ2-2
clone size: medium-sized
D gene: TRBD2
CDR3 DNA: TGTGCCAGCAGCTTAGGTACTAGCGGAGCGGCCGGGGAGCTGTTTTTT
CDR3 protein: CASSLGTSGAAGELFF

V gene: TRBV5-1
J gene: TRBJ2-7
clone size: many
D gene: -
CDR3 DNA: TGCGCCAGCAGCTTGGACACAGGGAGGTACGAGCAGTACTTC
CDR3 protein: CASSLDTGRYEQYF

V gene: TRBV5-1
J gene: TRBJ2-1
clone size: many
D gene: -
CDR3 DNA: TGCGCCAGCAGCCCGGGACCAGGTCGTGATGAGCAGTTCTTC
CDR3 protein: CASSPGPGRDEQFF

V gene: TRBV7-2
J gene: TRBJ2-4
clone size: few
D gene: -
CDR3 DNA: TGTGCCAGCAGACGTACCGGACTAGCCAAAAACATTCAGTACTTC
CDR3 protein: CASRRTGLAKNIQYF

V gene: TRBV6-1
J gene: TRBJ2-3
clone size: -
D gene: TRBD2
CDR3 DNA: TGTGCCAGCAGTGCGAGACTAGCGGAACCCACAGATACGCAGTATTTT
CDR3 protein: CASSARLAEPTDTQYF

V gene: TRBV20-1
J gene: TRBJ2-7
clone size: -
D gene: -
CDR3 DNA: TGCAGTGCTCAGGGCGGAGGGACTTCCTACGAGCAGTACTTC
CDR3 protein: CSAQGGGTSYEQYF

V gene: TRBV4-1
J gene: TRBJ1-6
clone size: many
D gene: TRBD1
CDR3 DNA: TGCGCCAGCAGCCAAGAAGGTTGGGGACAGTATTCACCCCTCCACTTT
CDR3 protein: CASSQEGWGQYSPLHF

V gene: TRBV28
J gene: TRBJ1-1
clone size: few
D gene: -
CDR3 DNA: TGTGCCAGCAGACCCCCAGGGATGAACACTGAAGCTTTCTTT
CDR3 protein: CASRPPGMNTEAFF

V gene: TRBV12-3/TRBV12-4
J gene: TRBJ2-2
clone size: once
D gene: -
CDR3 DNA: TGTGCCAGCAGTTTACCGGGACATACGAACACCGGGGAGCTGTTTTTT
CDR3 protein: CASSLPGHTNTGELFF

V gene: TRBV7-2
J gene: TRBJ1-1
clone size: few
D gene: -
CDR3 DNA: TGTGCCAGCAGCCCTGGGACCCTGAGGCCAGCTTTCTTT
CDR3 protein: CASSPGTLRPAFF

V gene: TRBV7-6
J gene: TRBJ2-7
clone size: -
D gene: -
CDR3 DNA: TGTGCCAGCAGCTTATCTCCACAGGCGGAACTCCACGAGCAGTACTTC
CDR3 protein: CASSLSPQAELHEQYF

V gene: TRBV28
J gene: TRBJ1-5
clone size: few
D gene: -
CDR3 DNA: TGTGCCAGCAGTTTAGGGACCCGAAATCAGCCCCAGCATTTT
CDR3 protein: CASSLGTRNQPQHF

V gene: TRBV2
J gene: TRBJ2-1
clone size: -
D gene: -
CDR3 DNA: TGTGCCAGCAGACGCAGGCCGATAATGAATGAGCAGTTCTTC
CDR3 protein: CASRRRPIMNEQFF